This passage covers 26 T cell receptor beta chains from one sample sequenced in a study of blood T cell repertoires in COVID-19. Method: immunoSEQ multiplex PCR; TCRdb's copy keeps in-frame clones and lacks some. The table lists 85,000 to 95,000 clones, 85% to 90% of them singletons. Sequences were obtained from peripheral blood. These receptor sequences come from a woman of 80 years or more with active COVID-19.

V is TRBV28 and J is TRBJ2-3; the match to TRBD1 covers 7 bases. V was clipped by 6 bases and J by 1 base; unmatched bases: 13. The CDR3 is 17 residues long. The germline V gene has CDR1 MDHEN and CDR2 SYDVKM. The CDR3 nucleotides are TGTGCCAGCAGAACCAACTGGGGACAGAGCGGCACAGATACGCAGTATTTT. Amino acid sequence: CASRTNWGQSGTDTQYF.

This clone occurred once. The chain recombines TRBV10-2 with TRBJ1-1; 7 bases agree with TRBD1. CDR3 size: 16 residues. Germline CDR1 and CDR2: WSHSY and SAAADI. V shed 7 bases, J shed 0 bases, and the junction held 11 bases outside the gene matches. The CDR3 spells CASTGQEAPMNTEAFF. The DNA of the CDR3 is TGCGCCAGCACAGGACAGGAAGCCCCGATGAACACTGAAGCTTTCTTT.

The CDR3 is CASSTDRGRETQYF. Here the CDR3 DNA reads TGTGCCAGCAGCACGGACAGGGGGCGAGAGACCCAGTACTTC. This chain connects TRBV11-2 to TRBJ2-5; 11 bases are a match to TRBD1. Trimming at V came to 5 bases and at J to 4 bases, leaving 3 bases not matched to a gene. CDR3 length: 14 amino acids. Per germline, CDR1 SGHAT and CDR2 FQNNGV.

This sequence joins TRBV27 and TRBJ1-2; 9 nucleotides line up with TRBD1. The J segment lost 5 bases and the V segment lost 4 bases, leaving 8 bases of the junction unmatched. CDR3 length equals 15 residues. Germline CDR1 and CDR2: MNHEY and SMNVEV (reference sequence). The CDR3 is CASSSWTGEEYGYTF. The CDR3 DNA is TGTGCCAGCAGTTCTTGGACAGGGGAGGAGTATGGCTACACCTTC.

Worth noting for this clone: No DNA is shown, since the ends of the CDR3 on it are uncertain; the CDR3 is the one TCRdb lists. This sample includes further DNA sequences coding for the same CDR3. This chain links TRBV28 with TRBJ1-2; whether TRBD1, the table's D call, matches the DNA was not checked. Germline V gene lookup returns CDR1 MDHEN and CDR2 SYDVKM. The CDR3 contains 12 residues when both ends are counted. The CDR3 sequence: CASSLERDRVTF.

The chain recombines TRBV19 with TRBJ2-1; 7 bases fit TRBD2. From germline, CDR1 is LNHDA and CDR2 SQIVND (reference sequence). The length of the CDR3 is 19 residues. After removal of 7 bases from V and 9 bases from J, the junction contained 27 bases not matched to a gene. In nucleotides, the CDR3 is TGTGCCAGTAAAGGGCAGTCGACGGCGAGGGAGGGGATTATTGGTGAGCAGTTCTTC. This gives the protein CASKGQSTAREGIIGEQFF.

V is TRBV19 and J is TRBJ1-1, with TRBD1 matching 7 bases. CDR1 is LNHDA and CDR2 is SQIVND in the germline V gene (reference sequence). V lost 3 bases to trimming and J lost 4 bases; unmatched junction nucleotides: 11. The CDR3 length is 16 residues. The CDR3 nucleotides read TGTGCCAGTAGTATTTCAAGGGGGCTCTCACCCACTGAAGCTTTCTTT. This codes for CASSISRGLSPTEAFF.

The gene calls are TRBV7-9 and TRBJ2-1; tentatively, D is TRBD2 (6 bases). CDR3 size: 15 residues. Looked up from germline, CDR1 is SEHNR and CDR2 is FQNEAQ (reference sequence). Between the trimmed V and J ends, which lost 6 bases and 0 bases, there was a span of 12 bases. The CDR3: CASSHTGVSYNEQFF. CDR3 nucleotides: TGTGCCAGCAGTCATACGGGGGTCTCCTACAATGAGCAGTTCTTC.

This chain uses TRBV28 with TRBJ1-5, with D unresolved. V gave up 6 bases and J gave up 9 bases, with 18 bases separating them. This CDR3 comprises 14 residues. Germline V lookup: CDR1 MDHEN, CDR2 SYDVKM. CDR3 sequence reads: CASRPGYGGRPQHF. CDR3 coding DNA: TGTGCCAGCAGGCCAGGATATGGTGGGAGGCCCCAGCATTTT.

The chain carries TRBV9 and TRBJ2-5; D not certain. V was trimmed by 4 bases and J by 3 bases, leaving 16 bases between them. CDR3 length: 15 residues. Germline CDR1 and CDR2: SGDLS and YYNGEE. This chain's CDR3 is CASSPHSDLKETQYF. CDR3 in DNA: TGTGCCAGCAGCCCACACTCCGACTTGAAAGAGACCCAGTACTTC.

The rearrangement joins TRBV5-1 to TRBJ1-6; no clear D. Per the germline V gene, CDR1 is SGHRS and CDR2 is YFSETQ. Trimming cost V 0 bases and J 7 bases, with 8 bases left between them. The CDR3 is made up of 14 amino acids. The CDR3 protein is CASSLERWNSPLHF. CDR3 nucleotide sequence: TGCGCCAGCAGCTTGGAACGGTGGAATTCACCCCTCCACTTT.

The chain carries TRBV6-5 and TRBJ2-7; TRBD2 matches at 8 bases. The germline V gene has CDR1 MNHEY and CDR2 SVGAGI. CDR3 length: 16 amino acids. V lost 4 bases and J lost 0; bases outside the gene matches: 8. The DNA for the CDR3 is TGTGCCAGCAGTTTCCTTCGGAGCGGGAGCTCCTACGAGCAGTACTTC. The encoded protein is CASSFLRSGSSYEQYF.

The chain links TRBV20-1 to TRBJ2-1; D remains ambiguous. This CDR3 is 10 amino acids long. The germline gives CDR1 DFQATT, CDR2 SNEGSKA (reference sequence). Deletions cut 8 bases from V and 8 bases from J, with 10 bases between. The CDR3 spells CSFLWHEQFF. Here the CDR3 DNA reads TGCAGTTTCTTATGGCATGAGCAGTTCTTC.

The chain uses TRBV5-8 and TRBJ2-5; 7 bases match TRBD2. Germline trimming cut 4 bases from V and 3 bases from J; bases unmatched to any gene: 6. The V gene's germline CDR1 is SGHTS and CDR2 YDEGEE. This CDR3 has 14 amino acids. CDR3 bases: TGTGCCAGCAGCCACGGGGGGAAAGAAGAGACCCAGTACTTC. Protein product: CASSHGGKEETQYF.

The chain carries TRBV7-9 and TRBJ1-1, with 9 bases identical to TRBD1. The CDR3 is 15 residues long. The V gene's germline CDR1 is SEHNR and CDR2 FQNEAQ (reference sequence). Losses at the gene ends were 2 bases for V and 8 bases for J; bases not matched to a gene: 9. The CDR3 here is CASSLTGTGSEEAFF. As DNA, the CDR3 is TGTGCCAGCAGCTTAACTGGGACAGGGTCAGAAGAAGCTTTCTTT.

The CDR3 DNA follows: TGTGCCAGTAGTACGACAGGGAACTACGAGCAGTACTTC. Translating gives CASSTTGNYEQYF. The chain uses TRBV19 and TRBJ2-7; 7 bases are shared with TRBD1. Germline-derived CDR1 and CDR2 are LNHDA and SQIVND (reference sequence). There are 13 residues in the CDR3. The J segment lost 3 bases and the V segment lost 4 bases, leaving 3 bases of the junction unmatched.

The chain joins TRBV10-3 to TRBJ2-7; 8 nucleotides align to TRBD1. The CDR3 covers 14 residues. The V and J ends lost 7 bases and 0 bases, in that order; junction bases with no gene match: 5. CDR1 and CDR2 from the germline V gene are ENHRY and SYGVKD. This chain's CDR3 is CAIKAGGVSYEQYF. The DNA for the CDR3 is TGTGCCATCAAGGCAGGGGGCGTCTCCTACGAGCAGTACTTC.

V gene TRBV14 combines with J gene TRBJ2-1; D ambiguous. The CDR3 runs 15 residues. Trimming pared 3 bases from V and 4 bases from J, leaving 13 bases between. Germline assignment: CDR1 SGHDN and CDR2 FVKESK. The CDR3: CASSHLRSLYNEQFF. DNA for the CDR3: TGTGCCAGCAGCCATCTGAGGTCACTTTACAATGAGCAGTTCTTC. Complete variable domain (other parts from reference TRBV14 and TRBJ2-1): EAGVTQFPSHSVIEKGQTVTLRCDPISGHDNLYWYRRVMGKEIKFLLHFVKESKQDESGMPNNRFLAERTGGTYSTLKVQPAELEDSGVYFCASSHLRSLYNEQFFGPGTRLTVL.

V gene TRBV7-2 combines with J gene TRBJ2-1; 9 bases fit TRBD2. Germline trimming cut 6 bases from V and 6 bases from J; bases unmatched to any gene: 6. This CDR3 is built from 14 residues. Germline values: CDR1 SGHTA, CDR2 FQGNSA. This chain's CDR3 is CASSPRGGGNEQFF. The CDR3 nucleotides read TGTGCCAGCAGTCCGCGGGGGGGTGGCAATGAGCAGTTCTTC.

This clone was seen just once. The DNA for the CDR3 is TGCGCCAGCAAGTCTAGCGGGACCCTCGAGCAGTACTTC. This translates into CASKSSGTLEQYF. The rearrangement links TRBV10-2 to TRBJ2-7, with TRBD2 identical over 9 bases. The V and J ends lost 7 bases and 6 bases, in that order; junction bases with no gene match: 7. CDR3 size: 13 residues. CDR1 is WSHSY and CDR2 is SAAADI in the germline V gene.

This clone was observed a handful of times. This chain connects TRBV4-1 to TRBJ1-5; tentatively, D is TRBD1 (5 bases). The CDR3 spans 13 residues. Trimming took 4 bases from V and 9 from J, leaving 13 bases between them. Germline lookup yields CDR1 MGHRA and CDR2 YSYEKL. The CDR3 sequence is CASSLQVSWPQHF. As DNA, the CDR3 is TGCGCCAGCAGCCTACAGGTGTCGTGGCCCCAGCATTTT.

This clone came up once. The chain has TRBV3-1 (or the pseudogene TRBV3-2) and TRBJ2-3; 8 positions match TRBD2. This CDR3 spans 15 amino acids. With V trimmed by 1 base and J by 1 base, 1 base remained unmatched. CDR1 is LGHDT and CDR2 is YNNKEL in the germline V gene (reference sequence). CDR3 protein: CASSQVTSGTDTQYF. In DNA form, the CDR3 reads TGTGCCAGCAGCCAAGTGACTAGCGGCACAGATACGCAGTATTTT.

V gene TRBV2 combines with J gene TRBJ1-2; TRBD1 might be the D (5 bases). Trimming took 6 bases from V and 8 from J, leaving 19 bases between them. The germline V gene has CDR1 SNHLY and CDR2 FYNNEI. The length of the CDR3 is 14 residues. The CDR3, as DNA: TGTGCCAGCAGCAAAGCCCAGGGTGGGGCCGGCTACACCTTC. Its translation is CASSKAQGGAGYTF. The entire variable domain, with the rest obtained from reference TRBV2 and TRBJ1-2, is as follows: EPEVTQTPSHQVTQMGQEVILRCVPISNHLYFYWYRQILGQKVEFLVSFYNNEISEKSEIFDDQFSVERPDGSNFTLKIRSTKLEDSAMYFCASSKAQGGAGYTFGSGTRLTVV.

The chain joins TRBV6-2 or TRBV6-3 to TRBJ1-5; D is uncertain. The germline V gene encodes CDR1 MNHEY and CDR2 SVGEGT. The CDR3 covers 14 residues. V gave up 1 base and J gave up 6 bases, with 10 bases separating them. CDR3 sequence: CASSYYDGSQPQHF. The CDR3 nucleotides are TGTGCCAGCAGTTACTATGATGGGAGTCAGCCCCAGCATTTT.

The chain has TRBV9 and TRBJ2-3, with a tentative D call TRBD1 (6 bases). Germline CDR1 and CDR2: SGDLS and YYNGEE. There are 15 residues in the CDR3. Trimming left V 3 bases short and J 0 bases short, with 11 bases between. CDR3 sequence (DNA): TGTGCCAGCAGCGCCGACAGGTCTAGCACAGATACGCAGTATTTT. Amino acids: CASSADRSSTDTQYF.

The rearrangement links TRBV6-5 to TRBJ1-4; D not resolved. Germline lookup yields CDR1 MNHEY and CDR2 SVGAGI. The CDR3 has 14 amino acids. With 5 bases removed from V and 8 bases from J, the gap between germline ends came to 15 bases. The CDR3 DNA reads TGTGCCAGCAGTCGCGGCAGCGGCTGGGAAAAACTGTTTTTT. Protein product: CASSRGSGWEKLFF.